These 30 T cell receptor beta chains share one sample of origin, sequenced in a study of identical twins' blood T cells. TCRdb independently ran MiXCR on the 5' RACE reads; one entry per CDR3 protein. The sample has 300,000 to 400,000 distinct CDR3 sequences, about 28% seen once; the top ten hold roughly 5.5%. Sequencing used PBMCs. These TCRs come from a woman aged 18 to 50 in good health.

In this sample, this clonotype turned up a few times. The chain recombines TRBV2 with TRBJ1-1; D uncertain. Per the germline V gene, CDR1 is SNHLY and CDR2 is FYNNEI. There are 13 residues in the CDR3. Trimming left V 8 bases short and J 1 base short, with 11 bases between. The DNA of the CDR3 is TGTGCCAGCCTCAGCACAGAGAACACTGAAGCTTTCTTT. Translation gives CASLSTENTEAFF.

This clonotype has a handful of counts. The J gene is TRBJ2-5, the V gene TRBV29-1, with D maybe TRBD2 (6 bases). Germline loops: CDR1 SQVTM, CDR2 ANQGSEA. V shed 8 bases and J shed 6 bases, with 13 bases lying between them. CDR3 length equals 11 residues. The CDR3 bases are TGCAGCATCTCGGGGGTAAAGACCCAGTACTTC. It is translated as CSISGVKTQYF.

This clonotype occurred many times. The chain carries TRBV20-1 and TRBJ2-2, with D hard to call. Between the trimmed V and J ends, which lost 3 bases and 8 bases, there was a span of 16 bases. This CDR3 is built from 14 residues. CDR1 is DFQATT, CDR2 SNEGSKA, per germline (reference sequence). CDR3 sequence reads: CSASTGRSQGELFF. The CDR3 DNA reads as TGCAGTGCTAGTACCGGACGCTCTCAAGGGGAGCTGTTTTTT.

The rearrangement joins TRBV29-1 to TRBJ1-1; D is undetermined. The CDR3 is made up of 13 amino acids. V was pared by 3 bases and J by 0 bases, with 8 bases between. Per the germline V gene, CDR1 is SQVTM and CDR2 is ANQGSEA. The CDR3 protein is CSVDSLLNTEAFF. The CDR3 region has the DNA TGCAGCGTTGACAGCTTGTTGAACACTGAAGCTTTCTTT.

This clonotype was seen a few times. V usage is TRBV18 and J usage is TRBJ2-3; D is undetermined. The germline V gene encodes CDR1 KGHSH and CDR2 LQKENI. The CDR3 loop spans 13 amino acids. Trimming left V 2 bases short and J 4 bases short, with 7 bases between. Here the CDR3 reads CASSPRGPDTQYF. The CDR3 coding sequence is TGTGCCAGCTCACCAAGAGGCCCAGATACGCAGTATTTT.

V gene TRBV5-1 combines with J gene TRBJ1-1, with 7 bases matching TRBD1. Trimming took 2 bases from V and 10 from J; bases not matched to a gene: 8. This CDR3 contains 13 residues. In germline, CDR1 is SGHRS, CDR2 YFSETQ. The chain's CDR3 is CASSFRGGGTAFF. DNA of the CDR3: TGCGCCAGCAGCTTCAGGGGAGGGGGCACAGCTTTCTTT.

This clonotype was found a few times. The chain links TRBV5-1 to TRBJ1-1; TRBD1 is a possible D gene (5 bases). V lost 0 bases and J 6 bases, leaving 15 bases between the germline ends. This CDR3 region has 15 residues. Germline V gene sequence: CDR1 SGHRS, CDR2 YFSETQ. CDR3: CASSLGSGIGAEAFF. The CDR3 DNA is TGCGCCAGCAGCTTGGGCTCAGGGATTGGTGCTGAAGCTTTCTTT.

There are a few counts of this clonotype. The V gene is TRBV20-1, the J gene TRBJ2-3, with 8 bases that match TRBD1. Germline V gene lookup returns CDR1 DFQATT and CDR2 SNEGSKA (reference sequence). This CDR3 spans 15 amino acids. V shed 3 bases, J shed 2 bases, and the junction held 7 bases outside the gene matches. The CDR3 DNA follows: TGCAGTGCTAGTTCCCGGACAGGGCTCACAGATACGCAGTATTTT. As protein: CSASSRTGLTDTQYF.

This clonotype was seen a handful of times. The rearrangement joins TRBV13 to TRBJ2-7; D unclear. CDR1 and CDR2 from the germline V gene are PRHDT and FYEKMQ (reference sequence). The CDR3 extends over 14 amino acids. V lost 5 bases, J lost 5 bases, and 16 bases lay in between. For the CDR3, the DNA is TGTGCCAGCAGCCCCCTGTCCAGTTCTCACGAGCAGTACTTC. It codes for CASSPLSSSHEQYF. The full variable domain, rest sourced from reference TRBV13 and TRBJ2-7, is AAGVIQSPRHLIKEKRETATLKCYPIPRHDTVYWYQQGPGQDPQFLISFYEKMQSDKGSIPDRFSAQQFSDYHSELNMSSLELGDSALYFCASSPLSSSHEQYFGPGTRLTVT.

This clonotype has a handful of counts. V is TRBV20-1 and J is TRBJ2-4; TRBD2 aligns across 10 bases. The germline CDR1 and CDR2 sequences are DFQATT and SNEGSKA (reference sequence). CDR3 length equals 15 residues. Losses at the gene ends were 2 bases for V and 4 bases for J; bases not matched to a gene: 5. The CDR3 loop is CSARQLAGIKNIQYF. CDR3 DNA sequence: TGCAGTGCTAGACAACTAGCGGGGATTAAAAACATTCAGTACTTC.

The chain is built from TRBV10-3 and TRBJ1-3; D is undetermined. The CDR3 runs 13 residues. With 2 bases removed from V and 3 bases from J, the gap between germline ends came to 5 bases. CDR1 and CDR2 (germline): ENHRY, SYGVKD. The CDR3 is CAISEADGNTIYF. The CDR3 coding sequence is TGTGCCATCAGTGAGGCGGATGGAAACACCATATATTTT.

The V and J genes are TRBV14 and TRBJ2-3, with 7 bases identical to TRBD1. The CDR3 loop spans 16 amino acids. The V segment lost 5 bases and the J segment 2 bases; nucleotides outside the gene matches: 10. Germline V CDR1 and CDR2: SGHDN, FVKESK. The CDR3 DNA follows: TGTGCCAGCAGCAATTACAGGGGAATCGACACAGATACGCAGTATTTT. It encodes CASSNYRGIDTDTQYF.

The chain has TRBV9 and TRBJ1-5; no reliable D call. CDR1 is SGDLS and CDR2 is YYNGEE in the germline V gene. The CDR3 extends over 15 amino acids. Trimming took off 0 bases at V and 5 bases at J, with 12 bases between the two ends. The CDR3 DNA sequence: TGTGCCAGCAGCGTAGCTCTCGGTGTCGATCAGCCCCAGCATTTT. Encoded protein: CASSVALGVDQPQHF.

The table lists this clonotype with many counts. The V gene is TRBV19, the J gene TRBJ2-4, with D unclear. The CDR3 is 15 residues long. Trimming removed 4 bases from V and 0 bases from J, with 10 bases in between. Looked up from germline, CDR1 is LNHDA and CDR2 is SQIVND (reference sequence). The CDR3 region is CASSSPYLAKNIQYF. The CDR3 bases are TGTGCCAGTAGTAGCCCGTACTTAGCCAAAAACATTCAGTACTTC.

This clonotype was observed a handful of times. The chain couples TRBV5-1 to TRBJ1-1, with D uncertain. CDR1 and CDR2 (germline): SGHRS, YFSETQ. Trimming pared 1 base from V and 7 bases from J, leaving 11 bases between. CDR3 size: 13 residues. The CDR3 bases are TGCGCCAGCAGCTTGAAAGAAGGTGGTGAAGCTTTCTTT. Encoded protein: CASSLKEGGEAFF.

The table lists this clonotype with a few counts. The rearrangement uses TRBV20-1 and TRBJ1-4, with D uncertain. Per the germline V gene, CDR1 is DFQATT and CDR2 is SNEGSKA (reference sequence). The V end was cut by 5 bases, the J end by 2 bases, with 15 bases between. This CDR3 spans 15 amino acids. The CDR3 loop reads CSAVPPGRTNEKLFF. The CDR3, as DNA: TGCAGTGCTGTCCCCCCCGGCAGGACTAATGAAAAACTGTTTTTT.

This clonotype has only a few counts. V gene TRBV6-6 combines with J gene TRBJ1-1; D remains unclear. CDR1 and CDR2 from the germline V gene are MNHNY and SVGAGI (reference sequence). This CDR3 comprises 16 residues. The V gene lost 6 bases and the J gene lost 1 base, with 18 bases spanning the gap. CDR3 DNA sequence: TGTGCCAGCAGCCACGGCTTTTTAATGAGGAACACTGAAGCTTTCTTT. Protein product: CASSHGFLMRNTEAFF.

To note about this clonotype: Relative to the germline gene, one junction end is altered; a read error may explain this. The chain recombines TRBV29-1 with TRBJ1-4; D is ambiguous. This CDR3 has 13 residues. Per the germline V gene, CDR1 is SQVTM and CDR2 is ANQGSEA. CDR3: CSVEAGGNEKPFF. In DNA form, the CDR3 reads TGCAGCGTTGAAGCCGGCGGAAATGAAAAACCGTTTTTT.

A few counts support this clonotype. This chain links TRBV7-9 with TRBJ1-1; D might be TRBD1 (5 bases). Germline values: CDR1 SEHNR, CDR2 FQNEAQ (reference sequence). The CDR3 runs 11 residues. V dropped 5 bases and J dropped 12 bases, with 13 bases sitting between them. CDR3 in DNA: TGTGCCAGCAGCCTGGGGCCGAATACTTTCTTT. It codes for CASSLGPNTFF.

The chain recombines TRBV12-5 with TRBJ1-4; the D is unclear. This CDR3 comprises 14 residues. Germline-derived CDR1 and CDR2 are LGHNT and FRNRAP. V was clipped by 3 bases and J by 8 bases, with 13 bases between them. The CDR3 protein is CASGFAVQEEKLFF. CDR3 in DNA: TGTGCTAGTGGTTTCGCGGTGCAGGAGGAAAAACTGTTTTTT. The complete variable domain, with remaining parts taken from reference TRBV12-5 and TRBJ1-4, reads DARVTQTPRHKVTEMGQEVTMRCQPILGHNTVFWYRQTMMQGLELLAYFRNRAPLDDSGMPKDRFSAEMPDATLATLKIQPSEPRDSAVYFCASGFAVQEEKLFFGSGTQLSVL.

The J gene is TRBJ2-3, the V gene TRBV27, with 13 nucleotides matching TRBD2. Per germline, CDR1 MNHEY and CDR2 SMNVEV (reference sequence). There are 18 residues in the CDR3. V shed 3 bases and J 4 bases; nucleotides not matched to a gene: 10. CDR3 DNA sequence: TGTGCCAGCAGTTTTAGGACTAGCGGGAGTGGTGGCGCAGATACGCAGTATTTT. Its protein is CASSFRTSGSGGADTQYF.

This clonotype was seen more than once but under ten times. The DNA for the CDR3 is TGTGCCAGCAGTAGGGGACAGGGGAACTATGGCTACACCTTC. It is translated as CASSRGQGNYGYTF. The V call is TRBV6-2 or TRBV6-3, the J call TRBJ1-2; 10 positions agree with TRBD1. This CDR3 comprises 14 residues. Germline loops: CDR1 MNHEY, CDR2 SVGEGT. Trimming at V came to 5 bases and at J to 2 bases, leaving 2 bases not matched to a gene.

CDR3 sequence reads: CSAGTSSSYNEQFF. The CDR3 DNA reads TGCAGTGCTGGGACTTCTAGCTCCTACAATGAGCAGTTCTTC. The rearrangement uses TRBV20-1 and TRBJ2-1; D is possibly TRBD2 (6 bases). CDR3 length: 14 amino acids. CDR1 is DFQATT and CDR2 is SNEGSKA in the germline V gene (reference sequence). Trimming cost V 5 bases and J 0 bases, with 11 bases left between them.

V usage is TRBV5-5 and J usage is TRBJ2-3; D gene ambiguous. This CDR3 is 13 amino acids long. Trimming pared 7 bases from V and 0 bases from J, leaving 9 bases between. CDR1 and CDR2 (germline): SGHKS, YYEKEE (reference sequence). The CDR3 reads CASLRASTDTQYF. CDR3 DNA sequence: TGTGCCAGCCTAAGGGCGAGCACAGATACGCAGTATTTT.

The chain uses TRBV12-3 or TRBV12-4 and TRBJ2-1; no clear D. V was clipped by 6 bases and J by 0 bases, with 9 bases between them. The CDR3 extends over 14 amino acids. The CDR3 nucleotides read TGTGCCAGCAGCAGTATATACTCCTACAATGAGCAGTTCTTC. Amino acids: CASSSIYSYNEQFF.

Details on this clonotype: This could be a read error, since a much larger clone is one nucleotide away. CDR3 DNA: TGTTCCAGCTCCGCCGGGACAGGCTATGGCTACACCTTC. Translation gives CSSSAGTGYGYTF. The chain employs TRBV6-4 and TRBJ1-2; 8 bases align to TRBD1. CDR1 and CDR2 from the germline V gene are MRHNA and SNTAGT. The CDR3 is 13 residues long.

Regarding this clonotype: The junction departs from germline at one end; a sequencing error may be responsible. This chain uses TRBV11-2 with TRBJ2-2, with a weak D call TRBD2 (5 bases). The germline gives CDR1 SGHAT, CDR2 FQNNGV. CDR3 length: 14 residues. The CDR3 loop is CASSLGGWAGELLF. The CDR3 DNA reads TGTGCCAGCAGCTTAGGCGGGTGGGCCGGGGAGCTGCTTTTT.

The chain employs TRBV27 and TRBJ1-3; a weak D match, TRBD1 (6 bases). Germline CDR1 reads MNHEY; CDR2 reads SMNVEV (reference sequence). The CDR3 contains 14 residues. V was clipped by 2 bases and J by 4 bases, with 9 bases between them. In DNA form, the CDR3 reads TGTGCCAGCAGTTTAGGGGGCTGGGGAAACACCATATATTTT. It codes for CASSLGGWGNTIYF.

The V and J genes are TRBV20-1 and TRBJ2-2; D may be TRBD2 (6 bases). Germline V lookup: CDR1 DFQATT, CDR2 SNEGSKA (reference sequence). The CDR3 loop spans 12 amino acids. The CDR3 nucleotides read TGCGGGGGGAAGAGTAACACCGGGGAGCTGTTTTTT. It codes for CGGKSNTGELFF.

The CDR3 DNA reads TGTGCCAGCAGCGTCGACCCGGGACAGGGGAGCTATGGCTACACCTTC. Protein sequence: CASSVDPGQGSYGYTF. The chain combines TRBV9 with TRBJ1-2; 10 bases are shared with TRBD1. After removal of 2 bases from V and 4 bases from J, the junction contained 8 bases not matched to a gene. The CDR3 is 16 amino acids. CDR1 is SGDLS and CDR2 is YYNGEE in the germline V gene.